These 28 T cell receptor beta chains share one sample of origin, sequenced in a study of cytomegalovirus exposure and HLA in healthy donors. The PCR used 60 Vbeta and 13 Jbeta primers. Clones were sequenced by immunoSEQ multiplex PCR, and TCRdb holds only the in-frame ones, with some missing. The sample holds some 200,000 clones, roughly 80% seen once. Sequenced material: PBMCs. The receptor source for this set is a woman younger than 35 in good health and CMV-seronegative.

The chain joins TRBV2 to TRBJ1-5; 7 nucleotides align to TRBD1. In germline, CDR1 is SNHLY, CDR2 FYNNEI. V lost 0 bases, J lost 2 bases, and 4 bases stayed unmatched. CDR3 length: 16 amino acids. The CDR3 sequence: CASSEALGTGNQPQHF. DNA of the CDR3: TGTGCCAGCAGTGAAGCGCTAGGGACAGGCAATCAGCCCCAGCATTTT. The whole variable domain, remainder taken from reference TRBV2 and TRBJ1-5, is EPEVTQTPSHQVTQMGQEVILRCVPISNHLYFYWYRQILGQKVEFLVSFYNNEISEKSEIFDDQFSVERPDGSNFTLKIRSTKLEDSAMYFCASSEALGTGNQPQHFGDGTRLSIL.

The V gene is TRBV4-3, the J gene TRBJ2-1; the D gene is possibly TRBD2 (7 bases). Trimming left V 1 base short and J 0 bases short, with 13 bases between. CDR1 LGHNA and CDR2 YSLEER come from the germline V gene. CDR3 length: 17 residues. CDR3 sequence reads: CASSQGGGGSSYNEQFF. For the CDR3, the DNA is TGCGCCAGCAGCCAAGGGGGGGGCGGAAGCTCCTACAATGAGCAGTTCTTC.

There are a few counts of this clone. CDR3 bases: TGTGCCAGCAGCCCCGGCAGGGCCTACGAGCAGTACGTC. Translation gives CASSPGRAYEQYV. The rearrangement uses TRBV5-6 and TRBJ2-7; TRBD1 is a possible D gene (5 bases). The CDR3 has 13 residues. V was shortened by 4 bases and J by 2 bases, with 10 bases between the two germline ends. Germline CDR1 is SGHDT and CDR2 is YYEEEE.

V is TRBV11-2 and J is TRBJ2-1; 7 bases fit TRBD2. Per germline, CDR1 SGHAT and CDR2 FQNNGV. The CDR3 sequence is 15 residues long. J was trimmed by 5 bases and V by 1 base; bases with no gene match: 5. CDR3 sequence (DNA): TGTGCCAGCAGCTTAGGCGCTAGCGGAAACAATGAGCAGTTCTTC. This encodes CASSLGASGNNEQFF.

The rearrangement uses TRBV7-8 and TRBJ2-1; the match to TRBD1 covers 11 bases. From germline, CDR1 is SGHVS and CDR2 FQNEAQ. The CDR3 contains 16 residues. J lost 1 base, V lost 1 base, and 0 bases had no gene match. The CDR3: CASSLGDRGSYNEQFF. DNA of the CDR3: TGTGCCAGCAGCTTAGGGGACAGGGGGTCCTACAATGAGCAGTTCTTC.

J is TRBJ1-1 and V is TRBV27; 8 positions agree with TRBD1. Per germline, CDR1 MNHEY and CDR2 SMNVEV (reference sequence). Trimming at V came to 5 bases and at J to 6 bases, leaving 11 bases not matched to a gene. The CDR3 has 15 residues. The CDR3 loop is CASSPGQVIAAEAFF. The CDR3 DNA is TGTGCCAGCAGTCCGGGACAGGTCATCGCCGCTGAAGCTTTCTTT.

The chain couples TRBV28 to TRBJ2-5; D is unresolved. The better agreement between TRBJ2-7 and the DNA end casts doubt on the J call. The germline V gene encodes CDR1 MDHEN and CDR2 SYDVKM. CDR3 length equals 12 residues. The CDR3 DNA reads TGTGCCAGCAGTTCGGTGTACTACGAGCAGTACTTC. The encoded protein is CASSSVYYEQYF.

This chain joins TRBV27 and TRBJ1-4, with 7 bases matching TRBD1. J gave up 7 bases and V 3 bases, and 2 bases lay outside the gene matches. The germline CDR1 and CDR2 sequences are MNHEY and SMNVEV (reference sequence). This CDR3 contains 13 residues. CDR3 loop: CASSLGDSEKLFF. The CDR3 DNA reads as TGTGCCAGCAGTTTGGGGGACAGTGAAAAACTGTTTTTT.

This clone turned up a few times. The V and J genes are TRBV7-8 and TRBJ1-5; possible D gene TRBD1, 5 bases. The germline V and J ends were trimmed by 6 bases and 2 bases, with 11 bases remaining between them. Germline V gene lookup returns CDR1 SGHVS and CDR2 FQNEAQ. The length of the CDR3 is 14 residues. CDR3 sequence: CASRRGEGNQPQHF. CDR3 DNA sequence: TGTGCCAGCAGACGAGGGGAGGGCAATCAGCCCCAGCATTTT.

V is TRBV23-1 and J is TRBJ2-3, with D possibly matching TRBD1 (5 bases). TRBV23-1 has ORF status, its function being uncertain. Trimming took off 0 bases at V and 3 bases at J, with 13 bases between the two ends. The CDR3 is made up of 16 amino acids. This CDR3 reads CASSQSRQGITDTQYF. Here the CDR3 DNA reads TGCGCCAGCAGTCAATCTCGCCAGGGAATAACAGATACGCAGTATTTT.

J is TRBJ1-1 and V is TRBV9; D possibly corresponds to TRBD1 (6 bases). Per germline, CDR1 SGDLS and CDR2 YYNGEE. The CDR3 totals 14 residues. The germline V and J ends were trimmed by 3 bases and 5 bases, with 14 bases remaining between them. The CDR3 bases are TGTGCCAGCAGCGAACAGGGAGAAGGAACTGAAGCTTTCTTT. Translation gives CASSEQGEGTEAFF.

This clone was picked up a small number of times. The J gene is TRBJ1-1, the V gene TRBV25-1; D is ambiguous. Trimming took 7 bases from V and 4 from J, leaving 10 bases between them. Per germline, CDR1 MGHDK and CDR2 SYGVNS. The CDR3 length is 12 residues. The CDR3: CASTGEATEAFF. CDR3 sequence (DNA): TGTGCCAGCACAGGTGAAGCCACTGAAGCTTTCTTT.

This rearrangement joins TRBV2 to TRBJ2-1, with 9 bases matching TRBD2. CDR1 and CDR2 (germline): SNHLY, FYNNEI. The CDR3 loop spans 13 amino acids. The V and J ends lost 6 bases and 12 bases, in that order; junction bases with no gene match: 9. The CDR3 loop reads CASRLAGVVGQFF. The CDR3 bases are TGTGCCAGCAGGTTAGCGGGAGTTGTTGGGCAGTTCTTC.

This rearrangement joins TRBV5-6 to TRBJ1-1; D is uncertain. There are 14 residues in the CDR3. V lost 3 bases to trimming and J lost 0 bases, with 9 bases between them. CDR1 is SGHDT, CDR2 YYEEEE, per germline. The CDR3: CASSSAGLNTEAFF. The CDR3 DNA reads as TGTGCCAGCAGCTCGGCCGGGTTGAACACTGAAGCTTTCTTT.

Details on this clone: The missing conserved phenylalanine or tryptophan at the end of this CDR3 makes a read error likely. The chain couples TRBV27 to TRBJ2-3; 9 bases match TRBD1. CDR1 is MNHEY and CDR2 is SMNVEV in the germline V gene (reference sequence). The CDR3 loop spans 16 amino acids. V lost 0 bases, J lost 3 bases, and 4 bases stayed unmatched. Here the CDR3 reads CASSLSTGGMTDTQYC. CDR3 coding DNA: TGTGCCAGCAGTTTATCGACAGGGGGGATGACAGATACGCAGTATTGT.

The chain carries TRBV30 and TRBJ2-7; D possibly corresponds to TRBD2 (6 bases). This CDR3 has 14 residues. The V and J ends lost 0 bases and 6 bases respectively, with 15 bases between them. Germline V gives CDR1 GTSNPN, CDR2 SVGIG (reference sequence). The CDR3 DNA sequence: TGTGCCTGGAGTGTGGGGGGAGACGGGAGCGAGCAGTACGTC. Protein sequence: CAWSVGGDGSEQYV.

The rearrangement links TRBV19 to TRBJ2-1; 8 bases are a match to TRBD1. CDR1 is LNHDA and CDR2 is SQIVND in the germline V gene (reference sequence). The V gene end was trimmed by 6 bases and the J gene end by 0 bases; junction bases not matched to a gene: 10. The CDR3 is made up of 17 amino acids. The CDR3, as DNA: TGTGCCAGTAGAACTGGCCGGGACAGGAGCTCCTACAATGAGCAGTTCTTC. Translation: CASRTGRDRSSYNEQFF.

This chain joins TRBV11-2 and TRBJ2-1; TRBD2 matches at 13 bases. The V gene's germline CDR1 is SGHAT and CDR2 FQNNGV. V was pared by 5 bases and J by 1 base, with 8 bases of the junction left unmatched. This CDR3 is built from 18 residues. For the CDR3, the DNA is TGTGCCAGCAGCGGCGGACTAGCGGGAGACTCTTCCTACAATGAGCAGTTCTTC. Residues: CASSGGLAGDSSYNEQFF.

The V and J genes are TRBV6-4 and TRBJ2-5, with a weak D call TRBD2 (6 bases). The CDR3 has 13 residues. V was clipped by 7 bases and J by 7 bases, with 16 bases between them. CDR1 is MRHNA, CDR2 SNTAGT, per germline. The CDR3 loop reads CASIGAGPGTQYF. The CDR3 nucleotides are TGTGCCAGCATAGGAGCGGGCCCAGGGACCCAGTACTTC.

The chain has TRBV28 and TRBJ2-2; 9 bases are shared with TRBD1. After removal of 5 bases from V and 4 bases from J, the junction contained 5 bases not matched to a gene. Germline CDR1 reads MDHEN; CDR2 reads SYDVKM. CDR3 length: 15 amino acids. For the CDR3, the DNA is TGTGCCAGCAGTCGGGACAGGGTGGTCACCGGGGAGCTGTTTTTT. Its protein is CASSRDRVVTGELFF.

The chain is built from TRBV30 and TRBJ2-2; 8 positions match TRBD2. This CDR3 has 15 residues. The V gene end was trimmed by 1 base and the J gene end by 7 bases; junction bases not matched to a gene: 8. Germline CDR1 is GTSNPN and CDR2 is SVGIG (reference sequence). Written as DNA, the CDR3 is TGTGCCTGGAGTGACGCCGGGGGGGCCGTCGGGGAGCTGTTTTTT. Amino acid sequence: CAWSDAGGAVGELFF.

The rearrangement joins TRBV29-1 to TRBJ2-1; D is possibly TRBD2 (6 bases). The CDR3 extends over 10 amino acids. Trimming shortened V by 7 bases and J by 12 bases, and 13 bases separated the two germline ends. The germline V gene has CDR1 SQVTM and CDR2 ANQGSEA. This CDR3 reads CSGGEVRQFF. The CDR3 DNA reads as TGCAGCGGAGGGGAGGTTAGGCAGTTCTTC.

Remarks on this clone: A read error may account for a junction end that differs from germline. The rearrangement joins TRBV7-9 to TRBJ2-1; 8 positions match TRBD2. The CDR3 totals 15 residues. Germline loops: CDR1 SEHNR, CDR2 FQNEAQ (reference sequence). The CDR3 here is CSSSPSGTRWNEQFF. In nucleotides, the CDR3 is TGTTCCAGCAGCCCCTCCGGGACTAGGTGGAATGAGCAGTTCTTC.

The J gene is TRBJ2-1, the V gene TRBV6-1; 8 nucleotides agree with TRBD2. CDR1 and CDR2 (germline): MNHNS, SASEGT. The CDR3 consists of 17 residues. V was pared by 1 base and J by 8 bases, with 13 bases of the junction left unmatched. The CDR3 reads CASSEVGGLDIYDEQFF. The DNA of the CDR3 is TGTGCCAGCAGTGAAGTTGGGGGACTAGACATATATGATGAGCAGTTCTTC.

This clone was recorded only once. This sequence joins TRBV13 and TRBJ2-7, with 10 positions matching TRBD2. V shed 0 bases and J 0 bases; nucleotides not matched to a gene: 2. This CDR3 has 16 amino acids. Per germline, CDR1 PRHDT and CDR2 FYEKMQ (reference sequence). The CDR3 coding sequence is TGTGCCAGCAGCTTAGGACTAGCGGGAACCTCCTACGAGCAGTACGTC. Its translation is CASSLGLAGTSYEQYV.

This clone came up once. V usage is TRBV14 and J usage is TRBJ2-2; no clear D gene. The CDR3 covers 15 residues. CDR1 is SGHDN and CDR2 is FVKESK in the germline V gene. V lost 0 bases and J 2 bases, leaving 7 bases between the germline ends. The CDR3 loop is CASSQERLNTGELFF. The CDR3 DNA sequence: TGTGCCAGCAGCCAAGAGAGGCTCAACACCGGGGAGCTGTTTTTT.

The rearrangement uses TRBV6-1 and TRBJ1-1, with 7 bases that match TRBD1. Trimming took 3 bases from V and 6 from J; bases not matched to a gene: 7. CDR3 length equals 14 residues. Germline V lookup: CDR1 MNHNS, CDR2 SASEGT. The CDR3 DNA is TGTGCCAGCAGTGAGAACCGGGACAGCTCTGAAGCTTTCTTT. Its translation is CASSENRDSSEAFF.

V is TRBV5-4 and J is TRBJ2-1; 10 bases agree with TRBD1. Unmatched junction bases numbered 5, after V lost 4 bases and J lost 4 bases. Germline CDR1 is SGHNT and CDR2 is YYREEE (reference sequence). The CDR3 consists of 15 residues. The CDR3 coding sequence is TGTGCCAGCAGCCCCGGGACAGGGGAGTACAATGAGCAGTTCTTC. Translated: CASSPGTGEYNEQFF.